The 19 T cell receptor beta chains given below trace back to one sample, sequenced in a study of blood T cell repertoires in COVID-19. Sequenced by immunoSEQ multiplex PCR; TCRdb stores in-frame clones only, minus some. The sample lists tens of thousands of clones, about three quarters occurring once. The sample taken for sequencing was peripheral blood. These receptor sequences come from a young man with COVID-19, enrolled during active disease.

This chain connects TRBV9 to TRBJ1-5; the D gene is possibly TRBD1 (5 bases). The CDR3 runs 15 residues. The V end was cut by 6 bases, the J end by 1 base, with 14 bases between. The germline V gene has CDR1 SGDLS and CDR2 YYNGEE. The CDR3 loop is CASNPSGGSNQPQHF. CDR3 sequence (DNA): TGTGCCAGCAACCCAAGTGGGGGGAGCAATCAGCCCCAGCATTTT.

This clone was counted once. The rearrangement joins TRBV14 to TRBJ2-7; D not resolved. Trimming shortened V by 1 base and J by 0 bases, and 16 bases separated the two germline ends. Germline assignment: CDR1 SGHDN and CDR2 FVKESK. The CDR3 has 17 amino acids. CDR3 region: CASSQVLGLTGSYEQYF. The CDR3 DNA reads TGTGCCAGCAGCCAAGTCCTAGGCCTGACGGGCTCCTACGAGCAGTACTTC.

The J gene is TRBJ2-5, the V gene TRBV9; no firm D call. Germline lookup yields CDR1 SGDLS and CDR2 YYNGEE. The CDR3 runs 15 residues. V lost 3 bases and J 1 base, leaving 13 bases between the germline ends. CDR3 loop: CASSALAGFQETQYF. The CDR3 DNA reads TGTGCCAGCAGCGCCCTGGCAGGTTTCCAAGAGACCCAGTACTTC.

The CDR3 sequence: CATLPRTGNNYGYTF. CDR3 sequence (DNA): TGTGCCACCCTGCCCAGGACTGGAAATAACTATGGCTACACCTTC. The chain employs TRBV6-5 and TRBJ1-2; D unclear. Germline CDR1 and CDR2: MNHEY and SVGAGI. V lost 10 bases, J lost 1 base, and 19 bases lay in between. The CDR3 spans 15 residues.

A few counts support this clone. The CDR3 DNA reads as TGCAGCGTCAAACCCGCCGGGACGGGAGGCACAGATACGCAGTATTTT. It translates to CSVKPAGTGGTDTQYF. This rearrangement joins TRBV29-1 to TRBJ2-3, with a weak D call TRBD2 (6 bases). Per the germline V gene, CDR1 is SQVTM and CDR2 is ANQGSEA. This CDR3 has 16 residues. Trimming removed 6 bases from V and 1 base from J, with 20 bases in between.

The V and J genes are TRBV7-8 and TRBJ1-5, with D perhaps TRBD1 (5 bases). CDR1 is SGHVS, CDR2 FQNEAQ, per germline. V was pared by 6 bases and J by 0 bases, with 9 bases between. The CDR3 is 14 amino acids. The CDR3 loop reads CASSSQGSNQPQHF. As DNA, the CDR3 is TGTGCCAGCAGTTCGCAGGGTAGCAATCAGCCCCAGCATTTT.

V is TRBV5-4 and J is TRBJ2-7, with 7 bases lining up with TRBD1. Trimming removed 4 bases from V and 2 bases from J; junction bases left unmatched: 12. The CDR3 sequence is 16 residues long. The germline gives CDR1 SGHNT, CDR2 YYREEE (reference sequence). The CDR3 protein is CASSRDPGTVAYEQYF. CDR3 nucleotide sequence: TGTGCCAGCAGCCGGGATCCAGGGACAGTTGCCTACGAGCAGTACTTC.

This clone was seen just once. This sequence joins TRBV7-7 and TRBJ2-1; 7 nucleotides agree with TRBD2. CDR3 length equals 15 residues. V was pared by 1 base and J by 4 bases, with 4 bases of the junction left unmatched. CDR1 and CDR2 from the germline V gene are SSHAT and FNYEAQ (reference sequence). CDR3: CASSLGPSGYNEQFF. CDR3 nucleotides: TGTGCCAGCAGCTTAGGGCCTAGCGGATACAATGAGCAGTTCTTC.

The rearrangement joins TRBV29-1 to TRBJ1-2, with D possibly matching TRBD1 (5 bases). Trimming left V 3 bases short and J 2 bases short, with 13 bases between. The CDR3 contains 14 residues. CDR1 and CDR2 from the germline V gene are SQVTM and ANQGSEA. The CDR3 loop is CSVDLFAGNYGYTF. CDR3 in DNA: TGCAGCGTTGACTTGTTTGCAGGGAACTATGGCTACACCTTC.

This clone was seen a handful of times. The rearrangement links TRBV5-4 to TRBJ2-3; 9 positions match TRBD2. CDR3 length equals 15 residues. Looked up from germline, CDR1 is SGHNT and CDR2 is YYREEE (reference sequence). The V and J ends lost 1 base and 5 bases, in that order; junction bases with no gene match: 5. DNA for the CDR3: TGTGCCAGCAGCTTGAATCCAGCGGGGGGAGATACGCAGTATTTT. Its protein product is CASSLNPAGGDTQYF.

This clone was counted once. V is TRBV5-4 and J is TRBJ1-1, with a tentative D call TRBD1 (6 bases). V was cut by 5 bases and J by 8 bases, with 16 bases left in between. CDR1 SGHNT and CDR2 YYREEE come from the germline V gene (reference sequence). This CDR3 is 13 amino acids long. CDR3 sequence reads: CASRKQGRGEAFF. CDR3 DNA: TGTGCCAGCAGGAAACAGGGAAGGGGAGAAGCTTTCTTT.

In its sample, this clone was seen a few times. The chain carries TRBV6-5 and TRBJ1-1; 7 bases fit TRBD1. Germline CDR1 MNHEY, CDR2 SVGAGI. This CDR3 comprises 13 residues. The ends lost 6 bases at V and 4 bases at J; junction bases unmatched: 5. CDR3 nucleotides: TGTGCCAGCAGCCGACAGGGTTTCACTGAAGCTTTCTTT. Protein product: CASSRQGFTEAFF.

This chain uses TRBV7-9 with TRBJ1-2; unclear D gene. The V end lost 6 bases, the J end lost 6 bases, and 8 bases lay between the germline ends. Germline lookup yields CDR1 SEHNR and CDR2 FQNEAQ (reference sequence). The CDR3 spans 11 residues. CDR3 bases: TGTGCCAGCAGGCTTCTAGATGGCTACACCTTC. Amino acid sequence: CASRLLDGYTF.

The genes are TRBV6-5 and TRBJ2-3; maybe TRBD1 (6 bases). Germline-derived CDR1 and CDR2 are MNHEY and SVGAGI. V was cut by 5 bases and J by 1 base, with 10 bases left in between. The CDR3 consists of 14 residues. The CDR3 DNA reads TGTGCCAGCAGTACAGGGCATGGCACAGATACGCAGTATTTT. Encoded protein: CASSTGHGTDTQYF.

The chain carries TRBV5-6 and TRBJ2-5; D remains ambiguous. Per germline, CDR1 SGHDT and CDR2 YYEEEE. The CDR3 is 15 amino acids. Trimming pared 4 bases from V and 5 bases from J, leaving 18 bases between. The CDR3 DNA is TGTGCCAGCAGCAAAAGCCTATTTAGCCAGGAGACCCAGTACTTC. This translates into CASSKSLFSQETQYF.

This clone has a handful of counts. The chain combines TRBV28 with TRBJ2-7; 8 nucleotides align to TRBD2. CDR3 size: 15 residues. The trim removed 6 bases at V and 3 bases at J, leaving 10 bases unmatched. The germline V gene has CDR1 MDHEN and CDR2 SYDVKM. In nucleotides, the CDR3 is TGTGCCAGCAGCTTTAGCGGGATCTACGACTACGAGCAGTACTTC. The encoded protein is CASSFSGIYDYEQYF.

This chain uses TRBV11-3 with TRBJ2-7; D is possibly TRBD1 (7 bases). Germline lookup yields CDR1 SGHNT and CDR2 YENEEA. This CDR3 comprises 16 residues. V lost 5 bases and J 1 base, leaving 18 bases between the germline ends. The CDR3 coding sequence is TGTGCCAGCAGCGACGTTTGGACAGGAGGGTCCTACGAGCAGTACTTC. As protein: CASSDVWTGGSYEQYF.

The chain uses TRBV9 and TRBJ1-5, with TRBD1 identical over 9 bases. The length of the CDR3 is 16 residues. V trimming: 3 bases; J trimming: 1 base; junction bases outside the gene matches: 5. Germline-derived CDR1 and CDR2 are SGDLS and YYNGEE. CDR3 DNA: TGTGCCAGCAGCGCACGACAGGGGGGCAGCAATCAGCCCCAGCATTTT. Amino acid sequence: CASSARQGGSNQPQHF.

As DNA, the CDR3 is TGCGCCAGCAGCCGCGACGGACTAGCCCAAGAGACCCAGTACTTC. Translating it yields CASSRDGLAQETQYF. The chain employs TRBV4-1 and TRBJ2-5; 8 bases map to TRBD2. Germline V gene lookup returns CDR1 MGHRA and CDR2 YSYEKL. The length of the CDR3 is 15 residues. J was trimmed by 1 base and V by 4 bases; bases with no gene match: 5.